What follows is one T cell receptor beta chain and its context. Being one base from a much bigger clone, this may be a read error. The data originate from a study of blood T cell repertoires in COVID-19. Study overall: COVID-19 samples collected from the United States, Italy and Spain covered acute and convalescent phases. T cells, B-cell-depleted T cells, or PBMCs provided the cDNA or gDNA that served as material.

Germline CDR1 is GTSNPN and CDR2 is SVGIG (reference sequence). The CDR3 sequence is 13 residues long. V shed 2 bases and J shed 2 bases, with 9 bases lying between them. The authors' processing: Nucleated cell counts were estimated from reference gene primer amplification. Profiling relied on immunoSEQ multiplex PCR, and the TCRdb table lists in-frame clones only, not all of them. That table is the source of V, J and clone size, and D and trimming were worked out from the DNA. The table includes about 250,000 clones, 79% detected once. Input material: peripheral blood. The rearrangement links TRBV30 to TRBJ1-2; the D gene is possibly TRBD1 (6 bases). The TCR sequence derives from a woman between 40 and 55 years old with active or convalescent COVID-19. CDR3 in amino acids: CAWSIQGNYGYTF. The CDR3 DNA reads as TGTGCCTGGAGTATACAGGGAAACTATGGCTACACCTTC.